Listed below are T cell receptor beta chains from one sample, sequenced in a study of stem cell transplantation in POMP-related autoinflammatory disease. The repertoire was sequenced with immunoSEQ multiplex PCR; TCRdb's copy has only in-frame clones and lacks some. The sample has approximately 11,000 clones; around nine tenths are singletons. The material sequenced was CD8+ T cells from PBMCs, taken before stem cell transplantation. Receptors were obtained from a human donor with POMP-related autoinflammation and immune dysregulation (PRAID). Each CDR3 is given with its conserved first and last residue. A D gene is named only where the DNA matches it firmly. Part of the rows lack a size; the others show once, few, many or a class for expanded clones.

size,V,length,J,D,DNA,CDR3
-,TRBV4-1,13,TRBJ1-1,-,TGCGCCAGCAGCCAAGTTTTTGGCGGCCAAGCTTTCTTT,CASSQVFGGQAFF
-,TRBV6-5,15,TRBJ2-1,TRBD1,TGTGCCAGCAGTTACGGGACAGGAATATGGGATGAGCAGTTCTTC,CASSYGTGIWDEQFF
-,TRBV28,13,TRBJ1-1,TRBD1,TGTGCCAGCAGTAGGACAGGGGGTACTGAAGCTTTCTTT,CASSRTGGTEAFF
-,TRBV28,13,TRBJ1-5,-,TGTGCCAGCGGGGGTGGTTCGGGGCAGCCCCAGCATTTT,CASGGGSGQPQHF
-,TRBV7-9,17,TRBJ1-4,TRBD1,TGTGCCAGCAGCTTAGCTGCAGGGGGCGCAACTAATGAAAAACTGTTTTTT,CASSLAAGGATNEKLFF
once,TRBV15,16,TRBJ2-7,-,TGTGCCACCAGCAGAGAGGCCGGGGCCGAGTCCTACGAGCAGTACTTC,CATSREAGAESYEQYF
few,TRBV19,15,TRBJ1-3,-,TGTGCCAGTAGTATCAACTCTGGGTACGGAAACACCATATATTTT,CASSINSGYGNTIYF
-,TRBV7-2,14,TRBJ2-2,-,TGTGCCAGCAGCTTTACGGCAGCTACCGGGGAGCTGTTTTTT,CASSFTAATGELFF
-,TRBV6-6,13,TRBJ1-5,TRBD1,TGTGCCAGCAGTCTGACAGGGTTTCAGCCCCAGCATTTT,CASSLTGFQPQHF
-,TRBV28,14,TRBJ1-1,-,TGTGCCAGCAGTTTGGACCGCATGAACACTGAAGCTTTCTTT,CASSLDRMNTEAFF
-,TRBV15,16,TRBJ1-2,-,TGTGCCACCAGGCAAGCTGGGGTAAGGCAGAACTATGGCTACACCTTC,CATRQAGVRQNYGYTF
-,TRBV2,15,TRBJ1-4,-,TGTGCCAGCAGTGAACCCGGGACGAATCAGGAAAAACTGTTTTTT,CASSEPGTNQEKLFF
-,TRBV5-8,10,TRBJ1-1,-,TGTGCCAGCAGTACATCCACGGCTTTCTTT,CASSTSTAFF
-,TRBV5-1,14,TRBJ1-1,-,TGCGCCAGCAGCACAACAGGGATGAACACTGAAGCTTTCTTT,CASSTTGMNTEAFF
few,TRBV14,12,TRBJ1-2,-,TGTGCCAGCAGCCGGACCCACGGGGGCTACACCTTC,CASSRTHGGYTF
-,TRBV27,14,TRBJ2-3,-,TGTGCCAGCAGTTTATCCTGGGCAGAAGATACGCAGTATTTT,CASSLSWAEDTQYF
-,TRBV5-1,15,TRBJ2-3,TRBD2,TGCGCCAGCAGCCCAGAGCGGGGGCTTTTGGATACGCAGTATTTT,CASSPERGLLDTQYF
-,TRBV14,14,TRBJ1-4,TRBD1,TGTGCCAGCAGACGAGGACAGGGGGAAGAAAAACTGTTTTTT,CASRRGQGEEKLFF
-,TRBV27,17,TRBJ2-3,TRBD1,TGTGCCAGCAGTTCCCCCGACAGGGGTAGTAGCACAGATACGCAGTATTTT,CASSSPDRGSSTDTQYF
-,TRBV6-5,13,TRBJ1-1,TRBD1,TGTGCCAGCAGACAGGGGCTCAACACTGAAGCTTTCTTT,CASRQGLNTEAFF
-,TRBV4-1,15,TRBJ1-1,-,TGCGCCAGCAGCCTTGGGTTGGAGGTGAACACTGAAGCTTTCTTT,CASSLGLEVNTEAFF